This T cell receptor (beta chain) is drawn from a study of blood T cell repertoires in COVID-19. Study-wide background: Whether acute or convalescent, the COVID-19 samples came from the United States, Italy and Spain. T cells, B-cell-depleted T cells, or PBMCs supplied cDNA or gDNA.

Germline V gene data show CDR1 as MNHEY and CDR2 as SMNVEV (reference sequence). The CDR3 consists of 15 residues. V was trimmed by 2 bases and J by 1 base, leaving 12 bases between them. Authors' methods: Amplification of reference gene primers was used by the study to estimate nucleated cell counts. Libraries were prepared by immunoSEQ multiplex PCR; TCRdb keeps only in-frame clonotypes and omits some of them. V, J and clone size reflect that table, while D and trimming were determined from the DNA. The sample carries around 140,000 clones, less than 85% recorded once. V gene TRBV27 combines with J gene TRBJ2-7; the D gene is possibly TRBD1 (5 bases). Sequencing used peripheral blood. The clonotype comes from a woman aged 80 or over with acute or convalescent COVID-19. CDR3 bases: TGTGCCAGCAGTTTAAGGCAGGGAAAATCCTACGAGCAGTACTTC. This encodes CASSLRQGKSYEQYF.